Each of the 14 T cell receptor beta chains below was sequenced from the same sample in a study of blood T cell repertoires in COVID-19. Some clones are missing from TCRdb's copy, which holds only in-frame ones; the method was immunoSEQ multiplex PCR. The repertoire includes tens of thousands of clones, 85% to 90% of them detected once, and about a fifth sits in the top ten. The sample taken for sequencing was peripheral blood. The receptors here all came from an elderly woman in a cohort sampled during active or convalescent COVID-19.

Turning to this clone: Different DNA sequences within this sample yield the same CDR3. This sequence joins TRBV6-5 and TRBJ2-7; the D gene is possibly TRBD1 (6 bases). The CDR3 covers 12 residues. In germline, CDR1 is MNHEY, CDR2 SVGAGI. V shed 6 bases and J shed 0 bases, with 6 bases lying between them. The DNA for the CDR3 is TGTGCCAGCAGGACAGGCTCCTACGAGCAGTACGTC. Protein product: CASRTGSYEQYV.

This rearrangement joins TRBV5-5 to TRBJ1-5; D might be TRBD1 (6 bases). V was shortened by 4 bases and J by 5 bases, with 16 bases between the two germline ends. The CDR3 is 15 amino acids. CDR1 is SGHKS and CDR2 is YYEKEE in the germline V gene (reference sequence). CDR3 loop: CASSPSGGSYQPQHF. The CDR3 region has the DNA TGTGCCAGCAGCCCTTCGGGGGGCAGTTATCAGCCCCAGCATTTT.

This clone was counted a single time. The chain couples TRBV4-2 to TRBJ1-1; a weak D match, TRBD1 (5 bases). Trimming removed 0 bases at V and 1 base at J, with 12 bases between. CDR1 is LGHNA and CDR2 is YNFKEQ in the germline V gene. This CDR3 has 16 amino acids. The chain's CDR3 is CASSQDNGGSNTEAFF. The CDR3 DNA reads as TGTGCCAGCAGCCAAGATAACGGGGGTTCGAACACTGAAGCTTTCTTT.

This rearrangement joins TRBV29-1 to TRBJ2-3, with 12 bases fitting TRBD2. This CDR3 is 15 amino acids long. Germline V CDR1 and CDR2: SQVTM, ANQGSEA. J gave up 0 bases and V 8 bases, and 6 bases lay outside the gene matches. The DNA of the CDR3 is TGCAGCTCCACGACTAGCGGGGGTAGCACAGATACGCAGTATTTT. Amino acids: CSSTTSGGSTDTQYF.

V is TRBV25-1 and J is TRBJ1-3; the D is unclear. The CDR3 totals 17 residues. The germline gives CDR1 MGHDK, CDR2 SYGVNS. Deletions cut 1 base from V and 0 bases from J, with 13 bases between. In DNA, the CDR3 is TGTGCCAGCAGTGAATCAGACCTCAACAGCTCTGGAAACACCATATATTTT. Translating it yields CASSESDLNSSGNTIYF.

This sequence joins TRBV6-9 and TRBJ2-6; no reliable D call. V was cut by 10 bases and J by 0 bases, with 10 bases left in between. This CDR3 has 14 residues. Germline CDR1 is MNHGY and CDR2 is SVAAGI. The CDR3 spells CATFGSSGANVLTF. CDR3 DNA sequence: TGTGCCACCTTTGGTAGCTCTGGGGCCAACGTCCTGACTTTC.

The rearrangement joins TRBV2 to TRBJ1-1; 7 bases match TRBD1. V shed 6 bases, J shed 4 bases, and the junction held 11 bases outside the gene matches. The germline gives CDR1 SNHLY, CDR2 FYNNEI. The CDR3 has 15 residues. The DNA of the CDR3 is TGTGCCAGCAGGGTGCACACGCAGGGGGGCACTGAAGCTTTCTTT. Translating it yields CASRVHTQGGTEAFF.

The chain employs TRBV7-2 and TRBJ2-3; weak D call: TRBD2 (6 bases). Looked up from germline, CDR1 is SGHTA and CDR2 is FQGNSA. Trimming stripped 1 base from V and 5 bases from J, with 19 bases between. The CDR3 is 17 amino acids. The CDR3 DNA reads TGTGCCAGCAGCTTAGGCCGCCTCGGGGGAGTTCAAGATACGCAGTATTTT. As protein: CASSLGRLGGVQDTQYF.

The genes are TRBV28 and TRBJ1-1; 7 bases line up with TRBD1. Germline loops: CDR1 MDHEN, CDR2 SYDVKM. The CDR3 runs 14 residues. V shed 7 bases and J 1 base; nucleotides not matched to a gene: 6. CDR3 sequence (DNA): TGTGCCAGCACAGGGGGTATTACGAACACTGAAGCTTTCTTT. This sequence encodes CASTGGITNTEAFF. Based on the CDR3 plus reference TRBV28 and TRBJ1-1, the full variable domain is DVKVTQSSRYLVKRTGEKVFLECVQDMDHENMFWYRQDPGLGLRLIYFSYDVKMKEKGDIPEGYSVSREKKERFSLILESASTNQTSMYLCASTGGITNTEAFFGQGTRLTVV.

This chain joins TRBV7-2 and TRBJ2-5, with TRBD2 matching 8 bases. The CDR3 consists of 15 residues. Unmatched junction bases numbered 3, after V lost 1 base and J lost 2 bases. Germline V gives CDR1 SGHTA, CDR2 FQGNSA. The CDR3 DNA is TGTGCCAGCAGCTTAGTGCCGGGAGGGCAAGAGACCCAGTACTTC. It translates to CASSLVPGGQETQYF.

The V call is TRBV2, the J call TRBJ1-4; TRBD1 might be the D (5 bases). The CDR3 runs 14 residues. V lost 4 bases to trimming and J lost 4 bases, with 10 bases between them. The germline V gene encodes CDR1 SNHLY and CDR2 FYNNEI. CDR3 sequence reads: CASSVEGLNEKLFF. The DNA for the CDR3 is TGTGCCAGCAGTGTAGAGGGACTTAATGAAAAACTGTTTTTT.

This chain links TRBV21-1 with TRBJ2-3; TRBD2, the D gene given by the table, was not confirmed from the DNA. TRBV21-1 is an annotated pseudogene. There are 18 residues in the CDR3. In DNA, the CDR3 is TGTGCCAGCAGCACAGCTAAGAAGCTAGCGGGAGGGCTGGATACGCAGTATTTT. Translated, it gives CASSTAKKLAGGLDTQYF.

The V gene is TRBV5-1, the J gene TRBJ1-1; TRBD1 might be the D (5 bases). V lost 4 bases, J lost 2 bases, and 9 bases lay in between. This CDR3 contains 13 residues. Germline lookup yields CDR1 SGHRS and CDR2 YFSETQ. Here the CDR3 reads CASSEGLNTEAFF. The CDR3, as DNA: TGCGCCAGCAGCGAGGGACTCAACACTGAAGCTTTCTTT.

The J gene is TRBJ2-1, the V gene TRBV28, with TRBD1 identical over 10 bases. This CDR3 comprises 15 residues. Per the germline V gene, CDR1 is MDHEN and CDR2 is SYDVKM. Unmatched junction bases numbered 3, after V lost 3 bases and J lost 4 bases. The CDR3 region is CASSLGTGVYNEQFF. CDR3 in DNA: TGTGCCAGCAGTTTGGGGACAGGGGTTTACAATGAGCAGTTCTTC.